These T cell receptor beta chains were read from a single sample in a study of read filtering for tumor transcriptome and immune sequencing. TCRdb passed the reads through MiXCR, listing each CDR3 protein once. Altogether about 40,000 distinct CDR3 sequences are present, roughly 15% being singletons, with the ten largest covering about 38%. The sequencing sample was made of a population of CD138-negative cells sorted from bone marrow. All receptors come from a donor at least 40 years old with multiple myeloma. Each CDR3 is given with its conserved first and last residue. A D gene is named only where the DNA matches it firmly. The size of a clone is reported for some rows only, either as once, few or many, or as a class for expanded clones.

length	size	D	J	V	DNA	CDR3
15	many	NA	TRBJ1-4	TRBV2	TGTGCCAGCAGTGAGTTCAGTGGGGCGAGAGAAAAACTGTTTTTT	CASSEFSGAREKLFF
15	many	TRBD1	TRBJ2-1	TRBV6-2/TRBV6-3	TGTGCCAGCAGCAGCCGGACAGGATATTACAATGAGCAGTTCTTC	CASSSRTGYYNEQFF
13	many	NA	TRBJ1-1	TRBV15	TGTGCCACCAGCAGAGACAGGGGCGCTGAAGCTTTCTTT	CATSRDRGAEAFF
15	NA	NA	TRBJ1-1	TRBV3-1	TGTGCCGGCCGCCACAGCCCCCTGGTTGGGACTGAAGCTTGCTTT	CAGRHSPLVGTEACF
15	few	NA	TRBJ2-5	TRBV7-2	TGTGCCAGCAGCTTACGGGACTGGGGTGAAGAGACCCAGTACTTC	CASSLRDWGEETQYF
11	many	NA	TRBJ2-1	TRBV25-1	TGTGCCAGCATCGGAGTCGATGAGCAGTTCTTC	CASIGVDEQFF
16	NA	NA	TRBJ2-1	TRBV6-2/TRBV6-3	TGTGCCAGCAGTTACTTGGGGGGGGCTACCTACAATGAGCAGTTCTTC	CASSYLGGATYNEQFF
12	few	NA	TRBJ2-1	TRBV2	TGTGCCAGCAAATCTGGCTACGATGAGCAGTTCTTC	CASKSGYDEQFF
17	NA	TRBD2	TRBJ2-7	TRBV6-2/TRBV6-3	TGTGCCAGCAGTTACCGATCCGGGACTAGCGGGAGCCACGAGCAGTACTTC	CASSYRSGTSGSHEQYF
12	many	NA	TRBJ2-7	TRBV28	TGTGCCAGCAGCTTCTCCTCCTACGAGCAGTACTTC	CASSFSSYEQYF
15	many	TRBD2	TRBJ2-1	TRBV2	TGTGCCAGCAGTGAATGGGCTAGCGGGAGCAATGAGCAGTTCTTC	CASSEWASGSNEQFF
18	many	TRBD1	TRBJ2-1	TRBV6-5	TGTGCCAGCAGTTACTTCCCCAGGGGGCTTGTTTGGGACAATGAGCAGTTCTTC	CASSYFPRGLVWDNEQFF
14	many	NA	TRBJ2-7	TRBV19	TGTGCCAGTAGCCCCCCTGTTGGCCGGGGGGAGCAGTACTTC	CASSPPVGRGEQYF
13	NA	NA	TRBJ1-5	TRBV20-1	TGCAGTGCTAGAGGACCGATCAATCGGACCCAGCATTTT	CSARGPINRTQHF
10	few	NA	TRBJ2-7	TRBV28	TGTGCCTCGGGGGTCTACGAGCAGTACTTC	CASGVYEQYF
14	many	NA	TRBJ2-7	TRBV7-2	TGTGCCAGCAGCGATGTTCGAAGCTCCTACGAGCAGTACTTC	CASSDVRSSYEQYF
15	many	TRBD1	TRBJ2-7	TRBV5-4	TGTGCCAGCAGCCCATCCCGGGACAGGGTTTACGAGCAGTACTTC	CASSPSRDRVYEQYF
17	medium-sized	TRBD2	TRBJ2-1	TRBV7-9	TGTGCCAGCAGCTCCCTGGATAGCGGGAGCTCCTACAATGAGCAGTTCTTC	CASSSLDSGSSYNEQFF
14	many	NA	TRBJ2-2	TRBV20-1	TGCAGTGCTAGGGCAGGGGTCAACACCGGGGAGCTGTTTTTT	CSARAGVNTGELFF
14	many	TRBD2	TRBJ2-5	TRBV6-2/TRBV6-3	TGTGCCAGCAGCTCCCTAGCGGGAACAGAGACCCAGTACTTC	CASSSLAGTETQYF
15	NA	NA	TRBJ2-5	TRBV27	TGTGCCAGCAGTTTATCGATAGGAAGGGGTGAGACCCAGTACTTC	CASSLSIGRGETQYF
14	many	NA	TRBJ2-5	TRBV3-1	TGTGCCAGCAGCAAGATACTAGGTCAAGAGACCCAGTACTTC	CASSKILGQETQYF
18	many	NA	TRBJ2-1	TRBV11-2	TGTGCCAGCAGCTTAGATTGGGGGGAGGACAGTTTTAACAATGAGCAGTTCTTC	CASSLDWGEDSFNNEQFF
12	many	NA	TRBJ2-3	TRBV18	TGTGCCAGCTCAGGGGACACAGATACGCAGTATTTT	CASSGDTDTQYF
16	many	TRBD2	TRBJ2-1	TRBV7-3	TGTGCCAGCAGCTTAAGAGCGGGAGGGGGTACGAATGAGCAGTTCTTC	CASSLRAGGGTNEQFF
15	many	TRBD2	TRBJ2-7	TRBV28	TGTGCCAGCAGTTTATGGGCTAGCGGGAGCCACGAGCAGTACTTC	CASSLWASGSHEQYF
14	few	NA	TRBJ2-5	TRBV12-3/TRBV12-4	TGTGCCAGCACCGGCTGGCAACGGAAAGAGACCCAGTACTTC	CASTGWQRKETQYF
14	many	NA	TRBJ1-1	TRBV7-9	TGTGCCAGCACTTCAGGGGTCGGGTGGACTGAAGCTTTCTTT	CASTSGVGWTEAFF
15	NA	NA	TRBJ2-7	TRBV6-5	TGTGCCAGCAGTTACTCGTCTAGGAAAACCTACGAGCAGTACTTC	CASSYSSRKTYEQYF
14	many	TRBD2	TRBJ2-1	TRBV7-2	TGTGCCAGCAGCTTAGAGGGAGGGTACAATGAGCAGTTCTTC	CASSLEGGYNEQFF
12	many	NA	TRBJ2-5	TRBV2	TGTGCCAGCATACAACTAGCAGAGACCCAGTACTTC	CASIQLAETQYF
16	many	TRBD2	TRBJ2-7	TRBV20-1	TGCAGTGCTAGTTCCGGGAGTGGCGGGAGAACCTACGAGCAGTACTTC	CSASSGSGGRTYEQYF
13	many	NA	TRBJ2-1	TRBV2	TGTGCCAGCAGCTTAACCCCCCAGGGCGAGCAGTTCTTC	CASSLTPQGEQFF
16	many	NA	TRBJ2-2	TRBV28	TGTGCCAGCAGTTTATTTTCAGGGATTAACACCGGGGAGCTGTTTTTT	CASSLFSGINTGELFF
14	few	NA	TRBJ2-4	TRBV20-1	TGCAGTGCAATCGCTACACTTGCCAAAAACATTCAGTACTTC	CSAIATLAKNIQYF
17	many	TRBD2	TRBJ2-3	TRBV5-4	TGTGCCAGCAGCTTTTTAGCGGGAGGAGGTGTGGCAGATACGCAGTATTTT	CASSFLAGGGVADTQYF
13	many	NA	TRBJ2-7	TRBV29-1	TGCAGCGTTGAAGTTAGCAGGTCCTACGAGCAGTACTTC	CSVEVSRSYEQYF
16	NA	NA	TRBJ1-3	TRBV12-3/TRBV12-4	TGTGCCAGCAGCCGGGGGACACCCGTCACTGGAAACACCATATATTTT	CASSRGTPVTGNTIYF
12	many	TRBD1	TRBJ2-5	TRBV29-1	TGCAGCGGGAAGACAGGGGGCGAGACCCAGTACTTC	CSGKTGGETQYF
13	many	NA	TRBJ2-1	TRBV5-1	TGCGCCAGCAGCTTACATGGCGGGAATGAGCAGTTCTTC	CASSLHGGNEQFF
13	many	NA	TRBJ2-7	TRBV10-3	TGTGCCAGTCTCGATTCTGCCTCCTACGAGCAGTACTTC	CASLDSASYEQYF
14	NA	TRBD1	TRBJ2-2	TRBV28	TGTGCCAGCTTTGACAGGGGGCTCACCGGGGAGCTGTTTTTT	CASFDRGLTGELFF
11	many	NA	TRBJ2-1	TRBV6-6	TGTGCCAGCACCGCATACAATGAGCAGTTCTTC	CASTAYNEQFF
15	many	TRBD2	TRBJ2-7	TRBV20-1	TGCAGTGCTAGTGCGGATAGCGGGAGCCCCTACGAGCAGTACTTC	CSASADSGSPYEQYF
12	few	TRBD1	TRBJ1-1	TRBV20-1	TGCAGTGTAGGGCAGGGGGACACTGAAGCTTTCTTT	CSVGQGDTEAFF
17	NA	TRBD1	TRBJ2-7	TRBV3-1	TGTGCCAGCAGCCGGGGACAGGTGACAATTATAGCCTACGAGCAGTACTTC	CASSRGQVTIIAYEQYF
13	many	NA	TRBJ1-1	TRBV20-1	TGCAGTGCTCCCGGAACCACTAACACTGAAGCTTTCTTT	CSAPGTTNTEAFF
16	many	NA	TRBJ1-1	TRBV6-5	TGTGCCAGCAGTTGGCATCTGGGGCGAGGGAACACTGAAGCTTTCTTT	CASSWHLGRGNTEAFF
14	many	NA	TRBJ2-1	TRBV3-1	TGTGCCAGCAGCCAAGATACCCGGTCGGGTGAGCAGTTCTTC	CASSQDTRSGEQFF
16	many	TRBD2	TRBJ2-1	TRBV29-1	TGCAGCGTTGGGACTAGCGGGAGTGCCTCCTACAATGAGCAGTTCTTC	CSVGTSGSASYNEQFF
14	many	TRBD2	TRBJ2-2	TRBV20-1	TGCAGTGCTAGCGGGGGGATTAACACCGGGGAGCTGTTTTTT	CSASGGINTGELFF
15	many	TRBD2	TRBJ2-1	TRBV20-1	TGCAGTGCTAGAGACGCTAGCGGGAGGTTCAATGAGCAGTTCTTC	CSARDASGRFNEQFF
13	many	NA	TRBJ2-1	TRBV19	TGTGCCAGTAGTATAGCGGGGGGCAATGAGCAGCTCTTC	CASSIAGGNEQLF